A single T cell receptor beta chain is shown here with its context. Germline V gene sequence: CDR1 MNHEY, CDR2 SMNVEV (reference sequence). CDR3 length: 14 residues. The J segment lost 3 bases and the V segment lost 6 bases, leaving 5 bases of the junction unmatched. Alongside a J-beta primer mix, a sample-barcoded 5' primer served in a second PCR lasting about 7 to 11 cycles. TCRdb called the 5' RACE reads again in MiXCR, with one record for every CDR3 protein. The sample comprises almost 800,000 distinct CDR3 sequences, 58% of which are singletons, and about 20% rests with the top ten. Samples had at least 6.5 million PBMCs isolated from them. Extractions gave at least 5.5 micrograms of total RNA per sample. This sample is drawn from a study of blood T cells in healthy people across ages.

The rearrangement joins TRBV27 to TRBJ1-2; 9 positions match TRBD1. The receptor was isolated from a man younger than 45 in good health. Sequenced sample: blood. CDR3 protein: CASRRTGVDYGYTF. DNA of the CDR3: TGTGCCAGCAGGAGGACAGGGGTTGACTATGGCTACACCTTC.